This T cell receptor (beta chain) was documented in a study of shared clonotypes between healthy human individuals. Whole-study findings and limits: Despite large depth, sorted-subset datasets appeared incompletely sequenced.

The protocol was immunoSEQ multiplex PCR, while the TCRdb copy is restricted to in-frame clones and leaves out a portion. Counted here are about 2 million clones, over 85% occurring once; the ten biggest clones make up 0.13%. This clone was recorded once. Its cognate antigen is unknown. The sample holds other DNA sequences that translate to the same CDR3. Looked up from germline, CDR1 is SEHNR and CDR2 is FQNEAQ (reference sequence). This CDR3 has 14 amino acids. The V segment lost 5 bases and the J segment 1 base; nucleotides outside the gene matches: 3. The TCR comes from a young man in good health. The sample was naive CD4+ T cells sorted from blood. This sample's subset: CD45RA+ positively selected. V and J are TRBV7-9 and TRBJ2-5, with 8 bases aligning to TRBD1. CDR3 coding DNA: TGTGCCAGCAGCCTAGACAGGGGCCAAGAGACCCAGTACTTC. Its translation is CASSLDRGQETQYF.